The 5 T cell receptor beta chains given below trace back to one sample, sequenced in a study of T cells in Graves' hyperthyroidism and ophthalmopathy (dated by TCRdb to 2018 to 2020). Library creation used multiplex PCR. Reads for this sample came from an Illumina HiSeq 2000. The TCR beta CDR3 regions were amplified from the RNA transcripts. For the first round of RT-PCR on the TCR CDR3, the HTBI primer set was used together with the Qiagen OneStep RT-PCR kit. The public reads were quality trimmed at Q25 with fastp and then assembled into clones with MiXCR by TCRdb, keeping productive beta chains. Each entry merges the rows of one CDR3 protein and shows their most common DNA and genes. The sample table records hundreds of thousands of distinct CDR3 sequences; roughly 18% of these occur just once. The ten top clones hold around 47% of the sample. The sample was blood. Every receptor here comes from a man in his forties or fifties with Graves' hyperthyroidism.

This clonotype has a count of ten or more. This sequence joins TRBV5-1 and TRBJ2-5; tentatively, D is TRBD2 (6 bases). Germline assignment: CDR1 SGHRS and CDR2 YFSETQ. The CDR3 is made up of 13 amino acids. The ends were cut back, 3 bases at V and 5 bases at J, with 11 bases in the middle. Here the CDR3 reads CASSSDGGETQYF. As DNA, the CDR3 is TGCGCCAGCAGCTCCGATGGGGGGGAGACCCAGTACTTC.

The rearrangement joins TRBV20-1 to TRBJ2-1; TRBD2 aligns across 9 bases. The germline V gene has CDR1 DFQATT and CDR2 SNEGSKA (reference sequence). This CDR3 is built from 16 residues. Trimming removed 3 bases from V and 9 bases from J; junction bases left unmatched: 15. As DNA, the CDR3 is TGCAGTGCTAGTAGTGTAGCGGGAGAGGCTAGGGGTGAGCAGTTCTTC. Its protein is CSASSVAGEARGEQFF.

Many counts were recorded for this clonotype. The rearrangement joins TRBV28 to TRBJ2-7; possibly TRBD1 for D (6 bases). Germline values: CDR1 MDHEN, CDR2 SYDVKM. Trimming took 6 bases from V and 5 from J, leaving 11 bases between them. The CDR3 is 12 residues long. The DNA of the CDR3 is TGTGCCAGCAGCCCTGGGGGCGACGAGCAGTACTTC. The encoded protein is CASSPGGDEQYF. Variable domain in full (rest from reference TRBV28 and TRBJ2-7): DVKVTQSSRYLVKRTGEKVFLECVQDMDHENMFWYRQDPGLGLRLIYFSYDVKMKEKGDIPEGYSVSREKKERFSLILESASTNQTSMYLCASSPGGDEQYFGPGTRLTVT.

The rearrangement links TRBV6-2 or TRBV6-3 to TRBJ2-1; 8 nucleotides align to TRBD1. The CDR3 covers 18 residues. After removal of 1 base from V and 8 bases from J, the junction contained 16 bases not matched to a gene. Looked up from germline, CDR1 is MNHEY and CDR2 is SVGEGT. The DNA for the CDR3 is TGTGCCAGCAGTTACTACCCCCCGGGACAGGTAATTATGGATGAGCAGTTCTTC. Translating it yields CASSYYPPGQVIMDEQFF.

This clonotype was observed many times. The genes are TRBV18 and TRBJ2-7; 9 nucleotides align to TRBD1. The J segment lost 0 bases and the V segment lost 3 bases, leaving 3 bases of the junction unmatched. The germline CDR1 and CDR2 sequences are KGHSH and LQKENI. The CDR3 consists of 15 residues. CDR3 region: CASSPGTGPSYEQYF. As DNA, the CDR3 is TGTGCCAGCTCACCGGGGACAGGGCCCTCCTACGAGCAGTACTTC.